The 5 T cell receptor beta chains below come from one sample, sequenced in a study of glioma-infiltrating T cells after dendritic cell vaccination. Assay: immunoSEQ multiplex PCR; the TCRdb copy retains only in-frame clones and omits some. The sample holds some 58,000 clones; under 90% are singletons and the top ten take roughly 10%. The time point was: after dendritic cell vaccination, including at tumor progression/relapse. This material consisted of blood, taken after dendritic cell vaccination. Receptors originate from a human donor with glioblastoma.

This rearrangement joins TRBV7-2 to TRBJ1-2; 12 bases line up with TRBD1. Germline CDR1 reads SGHTA; CDR2 reads FQGNSA. The CDR3 contains 16 residues. J was trimmed by 3 bases and V by 5 bases; bases with no gene match: 7. The CDR3 sequence: CASSPRDRGPHYGYTF. The CDR3 DNA reads TGTGCCAGCAGCCCAAGGGACAGGGGGCCGCACTATGGCTACACCTTC.

The chain uses TRBV11-2 and TRBJ1-2; possibly TRBD1 for D (6 bases). Germline CDR1 and CDR2: SGHAT and FQNNGV. The CDR3 extends over 13 amino acids. The germline V and J ends were trimmed by 3 bases and 8 bases, with 13 bases remaining between them. Written as DNA, the CDR3 is TGTGCCAGCAGCTTTCGGGGGGCTCAGGGCTACACCTTC. This gives the protein CASSFRGAQGYTF.

The CDR3 loop is CASSLQGTYEQYF. CDR3 coding DNA: TGTGCCAGCAGTTTGCAGGGCACCTACGAGCAGTACTTC. The chain recombines TRBV28 with TRBJ2-7; D possibly corresponds to TRBD1 (5 bases). V dropped 3 bases and J dropped 2 bases, with 8 bases sitting between them. The CDR3 has 13 residues. Germline CDR1 is MDHEN and CDR2 is SYDVKM.

The rearrangement uses TRBV7-9 and TRBJ2-2; 8 nucleotides align to TRBD1. The V segment lost 5 bases and the J segment 0 bases; nucleotides outside the gene matches: 8. From germline, CDR1 is SEHNR and CDR2 FQNEAQ (reference sequence). The CDR3 loop spans 17 amino acids. The DNA of the CDR3 is TGTGCCAGCAGCCCCATACCGACAGGGGCGAACACCGGGGAGCTGTTTTTT. Translating gives CASSPIPTGANTGELFF.

The V and J genes are TRBV9 and TRBJ1-2; possibly TRBD1 for D (5 bases). CDR3 length equals 13 residues. The V and J ends lost 3 bases and 6 bases respectively, with 12 bases between them. Germline CDR1 and CDR2: SGDLS and YYNGEE. The DNA for the CDR3 is TGTGCCAGCAGCGGTGGGGGGGATCATGGCTACACCTTC. Its protein is CASSGGGDHGYTF.